These 27 T cell receptor beta chains originate from one sample sequenced in a study of blood T cell repertoires in COVID-19. Some clones are missing from TCRdb's copy, which holds only in-frame ones; the method was immunoSEQ multiplex PCR. Among roughly 300,000 clones listed, 85% were seen once. Input material: peripheral blood. Receptors were obtained from a human donor in a cohort sampled during active COVID-19.

V is TRBV7-2 and J is TRBJ2-7, with 14 bases fitting TRBD2. Germline V CDR1 and CDR2: SGHTA, FQGNSA. V dropped 4 bases and J dropped 6; count of bases not matched to a gene: 5. The CDR3 consists of 15 residues. The CDR3: CASSWEGLAGAEQYF. CDR3 DNA: TGTGCCAGCAGCTGGGAGGGACTAGCGGGAGCCGAGCAGTACTTC.

The chain recombines TRBV6-6 with TRBJ2-3; possibly TRBD2 for D (5 bases). Germline V lookup: CDR1 MNHNY, CDR2 SVGAGI (reference sequence). The CDR3 consists of 12 residues. The V end was cut by 5 bases, the J end by 5 bases, with 8 bases between. In DNA, the CDR3 is TGTGCCAGCAGTACTCGGGGAGATACGCAGTATTTT. Its translation is CASSTRGDTQYF.

J is TRBJ2-4 and V is TRBV28; D ambiguous. Trimming pared 5 bases from V and 7 bases from J, leaving 15 bases between. From germline, CDR1 is MDHEN and CDR2 SYDVKM. The CDR3 sequence is 14 residues long. CDR3 in DNA: TGTGCCAGCAGTCCGCCCGCTTCCCAGAACATTCAGTACTTC. Its translation is CASSPPASQNIQYF.

CDR3 sequence reads: CASSLGGGSYEQYF. CDR3 DNA sequence: TGCGCCAGCAGCTTGGGTGGCGGCTCCTACGAGCAGTACTTC. The genes are TRBV5-1 and TRBJ2-7; D uncertain. CDR1 is SGHRS, CDR2 YFSETQ, per germline. This CDR3 has 14 residues. Trimming removed 0 bases from V and 0 bases from J, with 7 bases in between.

The chain uses TRBV27 and TRBJ2-3; D ambiguous. Germline V gives CDR1 MNHEY, CDR2 SMNVEV (reference sequence). The V end was cut by 2 bases, the J end by 7 bases, with 7 bases between. The CDR3 runs 12 residues. The CDR3 DNA reads TGTGCCAGCAGTTTAGAGGTCTATACGCAGTATTTT. Protein sequence: CASSLEVYTQYF.

This rearrangement joins TRBV18 to TRBJ1-1; a weak D match, TRBD1 (6 bases). The CDR3 spans 13 residues. Trimming removed 8 bases at V and 1 base at J, with 11 bases between. Germline V gene data show CDR1 as KGHSH and CDR2 as LQKENI. The CDR3 protein is CASAMTGNTEAFF. The CDR3 DNA sequence: TGTGCCAGCGCAATGACAGGGAACACTGAAGCTTTCTTT.

This sequence joins TRBV19 and TRBJ2-7; 10 bases are a match to TRBD2. The CDR3 loop spans 15 amino acids. V was pared by 4 bases and J by 0 bases, with 3 bases of the junction left unmatched. Germline CDR1 LNHDA, CDR2 SQIVND (reference sequence). The CDR3 here is CASSNSGRSSYEQYF. The CDR3 nucleotides are TGTGCCAGTAGTAATAGCGGGAGGAGCTCCTACGAGCAGTACTTC.

The chain employs TRBV5-1 and TRBJ2-7; D is perhaps TRBD2 (5 bases). Germline-derived CDR1 and CDR2 are SGHRS and YFSETQ. The CDR3 length is 15 residues. Trimming pared 1 base from V and 6 bases from J, leaving 17 bases between. CDR3 sequence: CASSLSGGPLGEQYF. The CDR3 DNA is TGCGCCAGCAGCTTGTCCGGAGGACCCCTGGGCGAGCAGTACTTC.

The chain uses TRBV5-4 and TRBJ2-5; D is unresolved. Deletions cut 0 bases from V and 5 bases from J, with 17 bases between. The length of the CDR3 is 16 residues. CDR1 is SGHNT, CDR2 YYREEE, per germline (reference sequence). The CDR3 region is CASSLGRMSTGETQYF. CDR3 sequence (DNA): TGTGCCAGCAGCTTGGGGCGGATGTCCACTGGGGAGACCCAGTACTTC.

The rearrangement joins TRBV29-1 to TRBJ1-1; D remains unclear. Trimming took off 8 bases at V and 4 bases at J, with 14 bases between the two ends. The CDR3 runs to 12 residues. The germline CDR1 and CDR2 sequences are SQVTM and ANQGSEA. CDR3 sequence: CSPISGGTEAFF. The CDR3, as DNA: TGCAGCCCAATCTCCGGAGGCACTGAAGCTTTCTTT.

This clone was recorded once. This chain connects TRBV7-2 to TRBJ2-2, with D unresolved. The ends were cut back, 0 bases at V and 4 bases at J, with 3 bases in the middle. Germline assignment: CDR1 SGHTA and CDR2 FQGNSA. The CDR3 spans 13 residues. The CDR3 coding sequence is TGTGCCAGCAGCTTAGCGAGCACCGGGGAGCTGTTTTTT. Protein product: CASSLASTGELFF.

This clone was observed a single time. This sequence joins TRBV14 and TRBJ1-1; TRBD1 might be the D (6 bases). Germline V gene data show CDR1 as SGHDN and CDR2 as FVKESK. V lost 5 bases to trimming and J lost 4 bases, with 14 bases between them. The CDR3 contains 14 residues. CDR3 residues: CASSTGFGGTEAFF. Written as DNA, the CDR3 is TGTGCCAGCAGCACAGGGTTTGGGGGCACTGAAGCTTTCTTT.

The chain carries TRBV3-1 (or the pseudogene TRBV3-2) and TRBJ2-1; 8 nucleotides line up with TRBD2. CDR3 size: 15 residues. Germline V gene lookup returns CDR1 LGHDT and CDR2 YNNKEL (reference sequence). Trimming cost V 4 bases and J 1 base; bases outside gene matches: 3. CDR3 amino acids: CASSLLAGSYNEQFF. CDR3 nucleotides: TGTGCCAGCAGCCTATTAGCGGGATCCTACAATGAGCAGTTCTTC.

The CDR3 loop is CASSGQSEAFF. CDR3 bases: TGTGCCAGCAGCGGACAGAGCGAAGCTTTCTTT. This chain joins TRBV3-1 (or the pseudogene TRBV3-2) and TRBJ1-1, with a possible D match to TRBD1 (6 bases). Trimming removed 5 bases from V and 8 bases from J, with 9 bases in between. Germline lookup yields CDR1 LGHDT and CDR2 YNNKEL (reference sequence). The CDR3 contains 11 residues.

This sequence joins TRBV27 and TRBJ2-1; 9 positions agree with TRBD2. The germline V gene has CDR1 MNHEY and CDR2 SMNVEV (reference sequence). This CDR3 contains 15 residues. With 4 bases clipped from V and 7 bases from J, the junction kept 8 bases outside the gene matches. The CDR3 DNA is TGTGCCAGCAGTTCCGGCGGGAGGGCCTTGAATGAGCAGTTCTTC. Protein sequence: CASSSGGRALNEQFF.

The rearrangement links TRBV3-1 (or the pseudogene TRBV3-2) to TRBJ1-1; maybe TRBD1 (5 bases). Trimming removed 2 bases from V and 5 bases from J, with 9 bases in between. This CDR3 comprises 13 residues. The germline gives CDR1 LGHDT, CDR2 YNNKEL (reference sequence). CDR3 sequence: CASSQSRGTEAFF. The CDR3 DNA reads TGTGCCAGCAGCCAATCTAGGGGTACTGAAGCTTTCTTT.

The genes are TRBV27 and TRBJ2-1; tentatively, D is TRBD2 (6 bases). V lost 4 bases and J 11 bases, leaving 9 bases between the germline ends. The CDR3 has 11 residues. From germline, CDR1 is MNHEY and CDR2 SMNVEV (reference sequence). In nucleotides, the CDR3 is TGTGCCAGCAGTTCTAGCGTACAGCAGTTCTTC. This encodes CASSSSVQQFF.

CDR3: CASGPSGKETQYF. The CDR3 DNA is TGTGCCAGTGGGCCTAGCGGGAAAGAGACCCAGTACTTC. The chain is built from TRBV9 and TRBJ2-5, with 9 positions matching TRBD2. This CDR3 has 13 residues. J gave up 3 bases and V 8 bases, and 5 bases lay outside the gene matches. The germline CDR1 and CDR2 sequences are SGDLS and YYNGEE.

The gene calls are TRBV19 and TRBJ1-1; 9 nucleotides align to TRBD1. The length of the CDR3 is 14 residues. Germline lookup yields CDR1 LNHDA and CDR2 SQIVND (reference sequence). V trimming: 5 bases; J trimming: 5 bases; junction bases outside the gene matches: 6. CDR3 in DNA: TGTGCCAGTAGTCCGGACAGGGGAAGTACTGAAGCTTTCTTT. It translates to CASSPDRGSTEAFF.

V gene TRBV28 combines with J gene TRBJ2-6; D is unresolved. Trimming cost V 2 bases and J 0 bases, with 23 bases left between them. The CDR3 has 21 amino acids. CDR1 and CDR2 (germline): MDHEN, SYDVKM. In DNA, the CDR3 is TGTGCCAGCAGTTTAAACCCAAACCAGTGGAGAACCCGCTCTGGGGCCAACGTCCTGACTTTC. This encodes CASSLNPNQWRTRSGANVLTF. The entire variable domain, with the rest obtained from reference TRBV28 and TRBJ2-6, is as follows: DVKVTQSSRYLVKRTGEKVFLECVQDMDHENMFWYRQDPGLGLRLIYFSYDVKMKEKGDIPEGYSVSREKKERFSLILESASTNQTSMYLCASSLNPNQWRTRSGANVLTFGAGSRLTVL.

The chain combines TRBV4-1 with TRBJ2-6, with 16 bases matching TRBD2. The V and J ends lost 4 bases and 3 bases, in that order; junction bases with no gene match: 6. The CDR3 is 19 residues long. Per germline, CDR1 MGHRA and CDR2 YSYEKL. The CDR3 sequence is CASSPGTSGRAYGANVLTF. In DNA, the CDR3 is TGCGCCAGCAGCCCCGGGACTAGCGGGAGGGCATATGGGGCCAACGTCCTGACTTTC.

V usage is TRBV5-4 and J usage is TRBJ1-1; D possibly corresponds to TRBD1 (6 bases). CDR3 length: 14 amino acids. V was pared by 1 base and J by 4 bases, with 11 bases between. The germline V gene encodes CDR1 SGHNT and CDR2 YYREEE (reference sequence). CDR3 coding DNA: TGTGCCAGCAGCTTGCGCGGGGGCCGCACTGAAGCTTTCTTT. Encoded protein: CASSLRGGRTEAFF.

The genes are TRBV28 and TRBJ2-2, with D possibly being TRBD2 (6 bases). CDR3 length: 16 residues. The V and J ends lost 3 bases and 7 bases respectively, with 18 bases between them. Germline CDR1 MDHEN, CDR2 SYDVKM. CDR3 protein: CASSFRLFKAGGELFF. The CDR3 bases are TGTGCCAGCAGTTTCCGACTATTTAAAGCGGGCGGGGAGCTGTTTTTT.

With regard to this clone: In the same sample, other DNA sequences code for this CDR3. The chain joins TRBV7-9 to TRBJ1-1; maybe TRBD1 (6 bases). CDR1 SEHNR and CDR2 FQNEAQ come from the germline V gene (reference sequence). The V end was cut by 5 bases, the J end by 1 base, with 8 bases between. This CDR3 comprises 13 residues. DNA for the CDR3: TGTGCCAGCAGCAGGACAGCGAACACTGAAGCTTTCTTT. This gives the protein CASSRTANTEAFF. Complete variable domain (other parts from reference TRBV7-9 and TRBJ1-1): DTGVSQNPRHKITKRGQNVTFRCDPISEHNRLYWYRQTLGQGPEFLTYFQNEAQLEKSRLLSDRFSAERPKGSFSTLEIQRTEQGDSAMYLCASSRTANTEAFFGQGTRLTVV.

The chain links TRBV5-4 to TRBJ2-7; 12 bases fit TRBD2. Germline loops: CDR1 SGHNT, CDR2 YYREEE (reference sequence). This CDR3 region has 16 residues. The V segment lost 6 bases and the J segment 7 bases; nucleotides outside the gene matches: 14. CDR3 sequence: CASTRKSSGRASEQYF. As DNA, the CDR3 is TGTGCCAGCACTCGGAAATCTAGCGGGAGGGCAAGTGAGCAGTACTTC.

Details on this clone: Other DNA sequences in the same sample also yield this CDR3. CDR3 in amino acids: CASSPGRESSGANVLTF. In DNA form, the CDR3 reads TGTGCCAGCTCACCGGGACGGGAGAGCTCTGGGGCCAACGTCCTGACTTTC. The V gene is TRBV18, the J gene TRBJ2-6; D may be TRBD2 (6 bases). Trimming took 3 bases from V and 0 from J, leaving 12 bases between them. The germline gives CDR1 KGHSH, CDR2 LQKENI. The CDR3 contains 17 residues.

This clone was counted a single time. V is TRBV28 and J is TRBJ1-2; TRBD1 is a possible D gene (5 bases). The CDR3 totals 16 residues. Germline CDR1 MDHEN, CDR2 SYDVKM. V lost 7 bases and J lost 0, with 18 bases in between. The CDR3 reads CASNLPGGTTNYGYTF. In DNA, the CDR3 is TGTGCCAGCAACCTCCCCGGGGGGACTACTAACTATGGCTACACCTTC.